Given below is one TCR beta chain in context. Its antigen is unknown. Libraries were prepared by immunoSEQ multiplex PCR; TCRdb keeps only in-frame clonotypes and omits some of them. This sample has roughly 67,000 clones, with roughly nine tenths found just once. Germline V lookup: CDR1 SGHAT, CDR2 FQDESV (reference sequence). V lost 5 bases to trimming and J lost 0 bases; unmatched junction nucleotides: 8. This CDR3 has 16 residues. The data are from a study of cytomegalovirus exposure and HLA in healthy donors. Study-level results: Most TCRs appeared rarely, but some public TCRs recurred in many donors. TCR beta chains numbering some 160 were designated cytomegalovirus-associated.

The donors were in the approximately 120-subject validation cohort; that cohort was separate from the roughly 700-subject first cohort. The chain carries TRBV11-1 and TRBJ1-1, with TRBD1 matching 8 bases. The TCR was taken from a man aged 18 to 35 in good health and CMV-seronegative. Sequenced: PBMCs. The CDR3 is CASSPNPGQVNTEAFF. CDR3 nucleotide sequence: TGTGCCAGCAGCCCCAACCCGGGACAGGTGAACACTGAAGCTTTCTTT.